The next 3 T cell receptor beta chains were all read from a single sample in a study of blood T cell repertoires in COVID-19. The protocol was immunoSEQ multiplex PCR, while the TCRdb copy is restricted to in-frame clones and leaves out a portion. This table holds fewer than 120,000 clones, 75% to 80% found once. What was sequenced was peripheral blood. The receptors stem from an elderly woman with active or convalescent COVID-19.

The chain uses TRBV2 and TRBJ1-1; no definite D call. The CDR3 totals 12 residues. Germline CDR1 SNHLY, CDR2 FYNNEI. Between the trimmed V and J ends, which lost 8 bases and 6 bases, there was a span of 13 bases. Written as DNA, the CDR3 is TGTGCCAGCCGAGAGTTTTTCGCTGAAGCTTTCTTT. This gives the protein CASREFFAEAFF.

This clone was counted once. The rearrangement links TRBV7-9 to TRBJ1-1; 9 positions agree with TRBD1. The CDR3 totals 14 residues. Unmatched junction bases numbered 10, after V lost 6 bases and J lost 8 bases. In germline, CDR1 is SEHNR, CDR2 FQNEAQ (reference sequence). The CDR3 reads CASRNRGGQGEAFF. CDR3 in DNA: TGTGCCAGCAGAAATAGAGGGGGACAGGGCGAAGCTTTCTTT.

V is TRBV15 and J is TRBJ2-7, with 9 bases lining up with TRBD2. J gave up 2 bases and V 3 bases, and 5 bases lay outside the gene matches. The CDR3 covers 15 residues. Germline V CDR1 and CDR2: LNHNV, YYDKDF (reference sequence). As DNA, the CDR3 is TGTGCCACCAGCAGTGGGCTAGCGGGGACCTACGAGCAGTACTTC. The encoded protein is CATSSGLAGTYEQYF.